Presented here are 17 T cell receptor beta chains from one specimen sequenced in a study of T cells after somatic rescue of genetic block. Profiling relied on immunoSEQ multiplex PCR, and the TCRdb table lists in-frame clones only, not all of them. The sample comprises tens of thousands of clones, roughly 96% of which are singletons, and approximately 0.073% rests with the top ten. Source material: peripheral blood mononuclear cells (PBMCs). These TCRs come from a child under two years old.

The table lists this clone with a count of one. The chain couples TRBV11-2 to TRBJ2-7; TRBD1 or TRBD2 may be the D gene (5 bases each). CDR1 and CDR2 (germline): SGHAT, FQNNGV. V shed 5 bases and J shed 2 bases, with 16 bases lying between them. The CDR3 spans 15 residues. DNA for the CDR3: TGTGCCAGCAGCCCGGGACCAACCACGCCCTACGAGCAGTACTTC. It yields the protein CASSPGPTTPYEQYF.

The J gene is TRBJ1-1, the V gene TRBV19; 9 bases agree with TRBD1. There are 15 residues in the CDR3. CDR1 and CDR2 from the germline V gene are LNHDA and SQIVND (reference sequence). Trimming removed 9 bases from V and 0 bases from J; junction bases left unmatched: 8. CDR3 loop: CASTITGGMNTEAFF. The CDR3 bases are TGTGCCAGCACCATCACAGGGGGCATGAACACTGAAGCTTTCTTT.

V gene TRBV19 combines with J gene TRBJ2-1; D is uncertain. V was pared by 2 bases and J by 7 bases, with 6 bases between. CDR1 is LNHDA, CDR2 SQIVND, per germline (reference sequence). The CDR3 length is 12 residues. The CDR3 loop reads CASSIMRNEQFF. CDR3 DNA sequence: TGTGCCAGTAGTATAATGAGGAATGAGCAGTTCTTC.

To note about this clone: Other nucleotide sequences in the sample specify the same CDR3. This chain links TRBV5-1 with TRBJ2-2; 7 bases map to TRBD1. Germline V gene sequence: CDR1 SGHRS, CDR2 YFSETQ. V was clipped by 0 bases and J by 4 bases; unmatched bases: 0. CDR3 length: 14 residues. The CDR3 is CASSLAGGTGELFF. CDR3 sequence (DNA): TGCGCCAGCAGCTTGGCAGGGGGCACCGGGGAGCTGTTTTTT. The whole variable domain, remainder taken from reference TRBV5-1 and TRBJ2-2, is KAGVTQTPRYLIKTRGQQVTLSCSPISGHRSVSWYQQTPGQGLQFLFEYFSETQRNKGNFPGRFSGRQFSNSRSEMNVSTLELGDSALYLCASSLAGGTGELFFGEGSRLTVL.

CDR3 bases: TGTGCCAGCAGGGCTACGGTACCCTACGAGCAGTACTTC. This codes for CASRATVPYEQYF. V is TRBV28 and J is TRBJ2-7, with D hard to call. The germline gives CDR1 MDHEN, CDR2 SYDVKM. The ends were cut back, 6 bases at V and 2 bases at J, with 11 bases in the middle. The CDR3 runs 13 residues.

The chain couples TRBV19 to TRBJ2-1, with unresolved D. V dropped 3 bases and J dropped 6 bases, with 3 bases sitting between them. This CDR3 is 11 amino acids long. Germline V gene sequence: CDR1 LNHDA, CDR2 SQIVND (reference sequence). CDR3 DNA sequence: TGTGCCAGTAGTATGGGCAATGAGCAGTTCTTC. This codes for CASSMGNEQFF.

Only one count was recorded for this clone. The V and J genes are TRBV4-2 and TRBJ1-2; 7 bases align to TRBD1. CDR1 and CDR2 (germline): LGHNA, YNFKEQ. The junction had 3 bases not matched to a gene; V was cut back by 2 bases and J by 3 bases. The CDR3 contains 14 residues. CDR3 sequence: CASSQRGQDYGYTF. The CDR3 region has the DNA TGTGCCAGCAGCCAAAGGGGGCAGGACTATGGCTACACCTTC.

J is TRBJ2-1 and V is TRBV4-2; the match to TRBD2 covers 9 bases. Unmatched junction bases numbered 12, after V lost 0 bases and J lost 6 bases. CDR1 is LGHNA, CDR2 YNFKEQ, per germline. The CDR3 contains 18 residues. CDR3 residues: CASSQDSGGRANANEQFF. The CDR3 DNA sequence: TGTGCCAGCAGCCAAGATTCGGGCGGGAGGGCCAATGCCAATGAGCAGTTCTTC.

The chain recombines TRBV7-2 with TRBJ2-3; 12 nucleotides agree with TRBD2. V gave up 5 bases and J gave up 4 bases; unmatched junction bases: 4. The CDR3 has 15 residues. The germline CDR1 and CDR2 sequences are SGHTA and FQGNSA. The CDR3 here is CASSQTSGRPDTQYF. CDR3 nucleotide sequence: TGTGCCAGCAGCCAAACTAGCGGGAGGCCAGATACGCAGTATTTT.

The J gene is TRBJ2-7, the V gene TRBV5-8, with 8 bases fitting TRBD1. V lost 6 bases to trimming and J lost 1 base; unmatched junction nucleotides: 9. Germline V lookup: CDR1 SGHTS, CDR2 YDEGEE. The CDR3 is 15 amino acids. The CDR3 reads CASTSIRDRSYEQYF. The CDR3 DNA follows: TGTGCCAGCACCTCGATCCGGGACAGGTCCTACGAGCAGTACTTC.

The V and J genes are TRBV7-9 and TRBJ2-7, with a possible D match to TRBD2 (6 bases). The germline V and J ends were trimmed by 5 bases and 0 bases, with 17 bases remaining between them. CDR1 and CDR2 from the germline V gene are SEHNR and FQNEAQ (reference sequence). This CDR3 is built from 16 residues. CDR3 bases: TGTGCCAGCAGCAGAACCCGCGGGACCAACTCCTACGAGCAGTACTTC. This encodes CASSRTRGTNSYEQYF.

This chain joins TRBV28 and TRBJ2-5; D unclear. The end of the DNA fits TRBJ2-7 better, so the J call may be wrong. CDR1 and CDR2 (germline): MDHEN, SYDVKM. The CDR3 sequence is 11 residues long. The CDR3 is CASTDTYEQYF. The CDR3 DNA is TGTGCCAGCACTGACACCTACGAGCAGTACTTC.

Comment on this clone: The same CDR3 is also encoded by other DNA sequences in this sample. The rearrangement joins TRBV7-2 to TRBJ1-1, with 9 bases that match TRBD1. J lost 4 bases, V lost 3 bases, and 0 bases had no gene match. The CDR3 is 13 amino acids. Germline V lookup: CDR1 SGHTA, CDR2 FQGNSA. CDR3 region: CASSLTGGTEAFF. In DNA form, the CDR3 reads TGTGCCAGCAGCTTGACAGGGGGCACTGAAGCTTTCTTT. Drawing the rest from reference TRBV7-2 and TRBJ1-1, the complete variable domain is GAGVSQSPSNKVTEKGKDVELRCDPISGHTALYWYRQSLGQGLEFLIYFQGNSAPDKSGLPSDRFSAERTGGSVSTLTIQRTQQEDSAVYLCASSLTGGTEAFFGQGTRLTVV.

The genes are TRBV19 and TRBJ2-2, with D hard to call. This CDR3 has 12 amino acids. Germline-derived CDR1 and CDR2 are LNHDA and SQIVND (reference sequence). Trimming took 6 bases from V and 6 from J, leaving 8 bases between them. In DNA, the CDR3 is TGTGCCAGTAGACTCGGCCCCGGGGAGCTGTTTTTT. Protein: CASRLGPGELFF.

Remarks on this clone: This sample also contains other DNA sequences that code for the same CDR3. The V gene is TRBV7-2, the J gene TRBJ2-3; D ambiguous. Trimming left V 5 bases short and J 2 bases short, with 5 bases between. The CDR3 is 12 amino acids. Germline V gene lookup returns CDR1 SGHTA and CDR2 FQGNSA. CDR3 DNA: TGTGCCAGCAGCCCGAACACAGATACGCAGTATTTT. Translated, it gives CASSPNTDTQYF.

The chain links TRBV15 to TRBJ1-1; D is unclear. Trimming left V 3 bases short and J 3 bases short, with 8 bases between. CDR3 length: 13 amino acids. In germline, CDR1 is LNHNV, CDR2 YYDKDF (reference sequence). Here the CDR3 reads CATSRRMDTEAFF. In nucleotides, the CDR3 is TGTGCCACCAGCAGGAGGATGGACACTGAAGCTTTCTTT.

The chain links TRBV19 to TRBJ2-3; D is uncertain. V lost 2 bases to trimming and J lost 7 bases, with 10 bases between them. Germline-derived CDR1 and CDR2 are LNHDA and SQIVND (reference sequence). The CDR3 consists of 13 residues. The CDR3 bases are TGTGCCAGTAGTATACGGCAGTGGAATACGCAGTATTTT. This sequence encodes CASSIRQWNTQYF.